The present TCR beta chain was sequenced within a study of blood T cell repertoires in COVID-19. Looking at the study overall: In each case, the material was cDNA or gDNA derived from T cells, B-cell-depleted T cells, or PBMCs.

Authors' methods: How many nucleated cells were present was estimated from reference gene primer amplification. Clones were sequenced by immunoSEQ multiplex PCR, and TCRdb holds only the in-frame ones, with some missing. For V, J and clone size, that table is used; D and trimming come from the DNA. The table records 250,000 or so clones, around 89% of them present only once. Germline V gene sequence: CDR1 SEHNR, CDR2 FQNEAQ (reference sequence). Trimming removed 5 bases from V and 10 bases from J; junction bases left unmatched: 8. This CDR3 region has 14 residues. The material sequenced was peripheral blood. The chain employs TRBV7-9 and TRBJ1-6; TRBD1 matches at 7 bases. The receptor was derived from a woman aged 40 to 55 who had recovered from COVID-19. The CDR3 spells CASSPGTEVSPLHF. The CDR3 DNA is TGTGCCAGCAGCCCCGGGACAGAGGTATCACCCCTCCACTTT. The full variable domain, with the rest looked up from reference TRBV7-9 and TRBJ1-6, is DTGVSQNPRHKITKRGQNVTFRCDPISEHNRLYWYRQTLGQGPEFLTYFQNEAQLEKSRLLSDRFSAERPKGSFSTLEIQRTEQGDSAMYLCASSPGTEVSPLHFGNGTRLTVT.